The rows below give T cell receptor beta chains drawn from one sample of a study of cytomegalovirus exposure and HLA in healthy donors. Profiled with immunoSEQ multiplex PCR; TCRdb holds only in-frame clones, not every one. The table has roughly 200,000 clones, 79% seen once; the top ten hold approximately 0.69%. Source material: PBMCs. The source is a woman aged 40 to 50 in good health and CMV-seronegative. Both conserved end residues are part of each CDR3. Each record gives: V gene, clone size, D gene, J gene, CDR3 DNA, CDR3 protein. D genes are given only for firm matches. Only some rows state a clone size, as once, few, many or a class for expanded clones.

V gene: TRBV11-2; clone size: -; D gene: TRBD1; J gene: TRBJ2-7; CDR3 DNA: TGTGCCAGCAGCCCCTTCGCGGGACAGGCCTACGAGCAGTACTTC; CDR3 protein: CASSPFAGQAYEQYF
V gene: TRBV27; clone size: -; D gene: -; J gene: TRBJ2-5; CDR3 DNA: TGTGCCAGCAGTCCGACAAGGCTACAAGAGACCCAGTACTTC; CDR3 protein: CASSPTRLQETQYF
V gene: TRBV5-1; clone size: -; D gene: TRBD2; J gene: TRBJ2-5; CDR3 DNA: TGCGCCAGCAGCTTGGCCTTAGCGGGGCAAGAGACCCAGTACTTC; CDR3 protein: CASSLALAGQETQYF
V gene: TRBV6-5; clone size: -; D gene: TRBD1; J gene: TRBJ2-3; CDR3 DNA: TGTGCCAGCAGACAGGGGCGCACAGATACGCAGTATTTT; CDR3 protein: CASRQGRTDTQYF
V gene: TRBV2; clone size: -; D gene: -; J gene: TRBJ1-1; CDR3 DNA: TGTGCCAGCAGTGAAGCGGGGACATTATTGAACACTGAAGCTTTCTTT; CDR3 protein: CASSEAGTLLNTEAFF
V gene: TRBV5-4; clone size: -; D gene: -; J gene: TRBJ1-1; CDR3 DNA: TGTGCCAGCAGCTTTAGTGGAGGGGACCGTGTGACTGAAGCTTTCTTT; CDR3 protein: CASSFSGGDRVTEAFF
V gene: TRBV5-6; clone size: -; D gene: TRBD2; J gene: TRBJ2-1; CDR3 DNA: TGTGCCAGCAGCTTTTACAGCGGGAGGGCCGGTGAGCAGTTCTTC; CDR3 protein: CASSFYSGRAGEQFF
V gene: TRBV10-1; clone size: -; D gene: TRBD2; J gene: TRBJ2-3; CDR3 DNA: TGCGCCGGAACCGGAGTAGCGGGCGCGGTTTTTCGCGTAGATACGCAGTATTTT; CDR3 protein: CAGTGVAGAVFRVDTQYF
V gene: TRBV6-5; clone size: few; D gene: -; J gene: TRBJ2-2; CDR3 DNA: TGTGCCAGCAGTTACCCCATTTCCGGGGAGCTGTTTTTT; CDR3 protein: CASSYPISGELFF
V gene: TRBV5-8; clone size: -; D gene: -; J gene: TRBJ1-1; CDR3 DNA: TGTGCCAGCAGCTTGGAGGGGGTAGGTGAAGCTTTCTTT; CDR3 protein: CASSLEGVGEAFF
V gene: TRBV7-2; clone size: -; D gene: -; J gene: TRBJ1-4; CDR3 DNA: TGTGCCAGCAGCTTAGTAGGGGGGGTGAGCGAAAAACTGTTTTTT; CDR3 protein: CASSLVGGVSEKLFF
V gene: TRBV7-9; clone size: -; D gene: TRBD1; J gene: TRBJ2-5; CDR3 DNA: TGTGCCAGCAGCCCATCTGGGACAGGGGTTGAGACCCAGTACTTC; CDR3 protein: CASSPSGTGVETQYF
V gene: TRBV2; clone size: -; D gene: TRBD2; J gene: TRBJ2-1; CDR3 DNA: TGTGCCAGCAGCAGCGGGGTTAGCTCCTACAATGAGCAGTTCTTC; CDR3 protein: CASSSGVSSYNEQFF
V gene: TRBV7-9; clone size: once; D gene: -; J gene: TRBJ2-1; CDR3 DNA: TGTGCCAGCAGCTCGTACGGGGATGAGCAGTTCTTC; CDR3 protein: CASSSYGDEQFF
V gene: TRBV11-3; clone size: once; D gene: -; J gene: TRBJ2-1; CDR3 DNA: TGTGCCAGCAGCCCCCGGTCGGGGGGCTGGGTGGGCAATGAGCAGTTCTTC; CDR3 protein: CASSPRSGGWVGNEQFF
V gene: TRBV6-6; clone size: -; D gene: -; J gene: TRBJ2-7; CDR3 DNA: TGTGCCAGCAGTAACAGGGAGTTCGGCGAGCAGTACTTC; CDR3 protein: CASSNREFGEQYF
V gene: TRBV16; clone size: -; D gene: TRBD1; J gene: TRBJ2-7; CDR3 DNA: TGTGCCAGCAGCCATGGGTCAGACAGGGGGCTCTACGAGCAGTACTTC; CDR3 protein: CASSHGSDRGLYEQYF
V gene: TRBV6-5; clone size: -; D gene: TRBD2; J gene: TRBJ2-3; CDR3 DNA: TGTGCCAGCAGTTACGACGGCGGGAGGGGGACAGATACGCAGTATTTT; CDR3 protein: CASSYDGGRGTDTQYF
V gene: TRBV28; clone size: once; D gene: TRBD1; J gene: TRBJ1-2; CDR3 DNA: TGTGCCAGCAGTCCGTCCCCCCACAGGGGCCAGGATAACTATGGCTACACCTTC; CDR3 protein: CASSPSPHRGQDNYGYTF
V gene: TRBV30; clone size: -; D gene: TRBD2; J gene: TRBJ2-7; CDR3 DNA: TGTGCCTGGGGACTAGCGCACTACGAGCAGTACTTC; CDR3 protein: CAWGLAHYEQYF
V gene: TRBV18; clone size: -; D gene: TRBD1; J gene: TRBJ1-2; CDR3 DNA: TGTGCCAGCTCACCTATCCGGACAGGGGAGAACTATGGCTACACCTTC; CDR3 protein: CASSPIRTGENYGYTF
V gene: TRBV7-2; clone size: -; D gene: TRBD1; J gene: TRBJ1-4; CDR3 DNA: TGTGCCAGCAGCTCCTCCGGGACAGGGGCAACTAATGAAAAACTGTTTTTT; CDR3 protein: CASSSSGTGATNEKLFF
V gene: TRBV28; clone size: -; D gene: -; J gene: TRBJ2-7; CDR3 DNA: TGTGCCAGCAGATCAGGGAACTACGAGCAGTACTTC; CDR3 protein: CASRSGNYEQYF
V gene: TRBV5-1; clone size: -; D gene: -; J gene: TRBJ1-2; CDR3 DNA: TGCGCCAGCAGCTCTCACGGGGATGACGGCTACACCTTC; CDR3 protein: CASSSHGDDGYTF
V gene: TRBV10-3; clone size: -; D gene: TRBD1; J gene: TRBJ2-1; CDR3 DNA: TGTGCCATCAGGGGGGACAGGGGTCGAAATGAGCAGTTCTTC; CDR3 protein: CAIRGDRGRNEQFF
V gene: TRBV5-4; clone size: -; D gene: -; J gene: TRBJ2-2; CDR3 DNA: TGTGCCAGCAGCTTAGGTGCAGGGGATAACACCGGGGAGCTGTTTTTT; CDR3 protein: CASSLGAGDNTGELFF
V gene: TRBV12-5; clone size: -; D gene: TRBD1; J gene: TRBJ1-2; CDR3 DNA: TGTGCTAGTGGTTCGGCAGGGGGCTATGGGAAGGGCGGCTACACCTTC; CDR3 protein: CASGSAGGYGKGGYTF
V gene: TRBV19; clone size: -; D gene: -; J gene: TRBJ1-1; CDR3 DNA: TGTGCCAGTAGTATCAGAGGGTACACTGAAGCTTTCTTT; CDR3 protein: CASSIRGYTEAFF
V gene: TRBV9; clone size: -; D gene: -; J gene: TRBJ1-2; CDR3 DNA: TGTGCCAGCAGCGTAGACCGGGTCTTGGGCTACACCTTC; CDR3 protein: CASSVDRVLGYTF
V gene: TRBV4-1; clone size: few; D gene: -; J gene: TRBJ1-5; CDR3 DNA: TGCGCCAGCAGCCAAGATCGGGGGTTGGATCAGCCCCAGCATTTT; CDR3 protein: CASSQDRGLDQPQHF
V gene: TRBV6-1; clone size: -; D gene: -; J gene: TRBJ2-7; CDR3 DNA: TGTGCCAGCAGTCCGGGGGTCTACGAGCAGTACTTC; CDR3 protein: CASSPGVYEQYF
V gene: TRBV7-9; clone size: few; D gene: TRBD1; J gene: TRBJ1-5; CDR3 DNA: TGTGCCAGCAGCCCGGACAGGCCAGGGAATCAGCCCCAGCATTTT; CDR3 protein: CASSPDRPGNQPQHF
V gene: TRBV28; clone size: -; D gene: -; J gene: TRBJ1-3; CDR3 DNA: TGTGCCAGCAGTTTACCAGGGTCCGGAAACACCATATATTTT; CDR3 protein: CASSLPGSGNTIYF
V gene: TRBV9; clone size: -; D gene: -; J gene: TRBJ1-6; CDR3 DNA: TGTGCCAGCAGCGTAGGACAGACAAATTCACCCCTCCACTTT; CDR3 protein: CASSVGQTNSPLHF
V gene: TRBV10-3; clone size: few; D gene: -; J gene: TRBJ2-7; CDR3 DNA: TGTGCCATCAGTGAGAGCCAGGGACACTCCTACGAGCAGTACTTC; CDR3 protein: CAISESQGHSYEQYF
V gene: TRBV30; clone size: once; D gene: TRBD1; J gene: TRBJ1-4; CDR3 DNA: TGTGCCTGGAGTGTAGGACAGGGGAGTAAACTGTTTTTT; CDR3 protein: CAWSVGQGSKLFF
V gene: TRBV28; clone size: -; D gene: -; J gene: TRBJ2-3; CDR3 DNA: TGTGCCAGCAGTTTATTATTAGATACGCAGTATTTT; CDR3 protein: CASSLLLDTQYF
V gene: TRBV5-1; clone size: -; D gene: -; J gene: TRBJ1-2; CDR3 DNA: TGCGCCAGCAGCTTGGAACAGGGCGGAAACTATGGCTACACCTTC; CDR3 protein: CASSLEQGGNYGYTF
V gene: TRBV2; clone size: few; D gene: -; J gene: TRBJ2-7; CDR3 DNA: TGTGCCAGCAGTGAATGGCAATCCCCCTACGAGCAGTACTTC; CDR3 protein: CASSEWQSPYEQYF
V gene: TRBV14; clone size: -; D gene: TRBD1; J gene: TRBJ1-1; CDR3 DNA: TGTGCCAGCAGCCGAAGGACAGGGTCGGCCACTGAAGCTTTCTTT; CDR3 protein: CASSRRTGSATEAFF
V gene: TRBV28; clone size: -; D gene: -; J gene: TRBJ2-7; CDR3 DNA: TGTGCCAGCATATCGGGGGTGGGTGGCGAGCAGTACTTC; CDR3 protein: CASISGVGGEQYF
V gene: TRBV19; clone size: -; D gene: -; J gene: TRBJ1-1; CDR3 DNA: TGTGCCAGTAGTATAGGAGGTACGTTGAACACTGAAGCTTTCTTT; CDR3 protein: CASSIGGTLNTEAFF
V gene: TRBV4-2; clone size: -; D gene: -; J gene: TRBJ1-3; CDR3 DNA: TGTGCCAGCAGCCAAGATGGGAGAAGTGCTGGAAACACCATATATTTT; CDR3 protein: CASSQDGRSAGNTIYF
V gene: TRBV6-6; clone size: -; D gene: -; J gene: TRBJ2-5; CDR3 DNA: TGTGCCAGCAGTCGTCCCCAAGAGACCCAGTACTTC; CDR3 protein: CASSRPQETQYF
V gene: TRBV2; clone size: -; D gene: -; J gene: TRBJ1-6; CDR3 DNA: TGTGCCAGCAGGGACAGCCGTAACTCGAATTCACCCCTCCACTTT; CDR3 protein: CASRDSRNSNSPLHF
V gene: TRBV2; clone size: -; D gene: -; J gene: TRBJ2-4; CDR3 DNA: TGTGCCAGCAGTAGGGACATCCAAACAATAGCCAAAAACATTCAGTACTTC; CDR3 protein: CASSRDIQTIAKNIQYF
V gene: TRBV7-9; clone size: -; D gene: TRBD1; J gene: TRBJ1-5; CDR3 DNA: TGTGCCAGCAGCACTCCACCTGACAGGGCGGGCAATCAGCCCCAGCATTTT; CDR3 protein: CASSTPPDRAGNQPQHF
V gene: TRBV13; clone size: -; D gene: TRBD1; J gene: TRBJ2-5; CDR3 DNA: TGTGCCAGCAGCTTAGCCCCGGGACAGGCGGAGACCCAGTACTTC; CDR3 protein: CASSLAPGQAETQYF
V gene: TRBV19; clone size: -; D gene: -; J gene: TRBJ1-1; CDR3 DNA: TGTGCCAGTAGTATTCAGACTAGGGGAACTGAAGCTTTCTTT; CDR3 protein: CASSIQTRGTEAFF
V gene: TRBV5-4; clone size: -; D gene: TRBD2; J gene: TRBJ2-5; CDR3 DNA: TGTGCCAGCAGCTCCATCCTAGCGGGGATCCGGGAGACCCAGTACTTC; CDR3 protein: CASSSILAGIRETQYF
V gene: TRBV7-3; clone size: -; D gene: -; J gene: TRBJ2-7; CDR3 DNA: TGTGCCAGCAGCTTCAAGGGGGGGTTTGGCGGGAGCTCTTCCTACGAGCAGTACTTC; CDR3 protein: CASSFKGGFGGSSSYEQYF
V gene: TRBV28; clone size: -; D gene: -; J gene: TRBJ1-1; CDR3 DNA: TGTGCCAGCAGTCCGGGGACTTTGAACACTGAAGCTTTCTTT; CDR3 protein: CASSPGTLNTEAFF
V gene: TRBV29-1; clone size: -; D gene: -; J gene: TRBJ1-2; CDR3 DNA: TGCAGCGCCCATCGGGGTGACGGCTACACCTTC; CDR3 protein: CSAHRGDGYTF
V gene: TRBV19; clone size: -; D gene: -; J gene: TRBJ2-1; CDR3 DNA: TGTGCCAGTAGTACCTTGTCCGGGACAACCTACAATGAGCAGTTCTTC; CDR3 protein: CASSTLSGTTYNEQFF